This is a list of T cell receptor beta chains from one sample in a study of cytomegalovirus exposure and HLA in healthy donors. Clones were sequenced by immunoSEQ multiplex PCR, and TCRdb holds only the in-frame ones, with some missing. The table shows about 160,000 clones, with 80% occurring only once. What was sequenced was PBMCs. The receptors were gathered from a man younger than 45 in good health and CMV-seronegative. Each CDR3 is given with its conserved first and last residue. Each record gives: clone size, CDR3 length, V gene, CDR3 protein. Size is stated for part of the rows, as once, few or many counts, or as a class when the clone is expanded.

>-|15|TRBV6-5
CASRSRGRGTTEAFF
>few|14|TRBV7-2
CASTAEGAHSPLHF
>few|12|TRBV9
CASSGDTDTQYF
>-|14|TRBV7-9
CASSPSGRENEQYF
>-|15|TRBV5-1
CASSSISRGTDTQYF
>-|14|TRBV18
CASSPLVPTGELFF
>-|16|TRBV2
CASIPQRGFNTGELFF
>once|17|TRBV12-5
CASGSAPLAGHTGELFF
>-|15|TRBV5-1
CASSSAGGPNTEAFF
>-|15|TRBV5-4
CASSLESRGNTEAFF
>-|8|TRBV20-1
CSASEAFF
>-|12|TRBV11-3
CASSHESETQYF
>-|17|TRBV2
CASSEAIQGPVYYEQYF
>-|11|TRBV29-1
CSVVRGPEAFF
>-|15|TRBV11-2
CASSLLPQANYGYTF
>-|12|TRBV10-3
CAISVTGTEAFF
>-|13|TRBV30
CATPGAGEDTIYF
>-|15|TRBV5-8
CASSPGLDLYNEQFF
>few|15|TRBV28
CASSLSWGADTEAFF
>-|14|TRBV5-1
CASSMVAGFYEQYF
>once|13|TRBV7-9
CASRGQANEKLFF
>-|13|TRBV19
CASSIPGIYEQYF
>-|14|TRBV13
CASSLGRGIYGYTF
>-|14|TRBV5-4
CASSPEASSHEQYF
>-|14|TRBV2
CASNRQVTTGELFF
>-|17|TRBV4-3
CASSQDSAGPHTGELFF
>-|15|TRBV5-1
CASQEWAGQGDEQYF
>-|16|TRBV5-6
CASSVNRGRDNSPLHF
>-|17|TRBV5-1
CASSEIGPSDSTDTQYF
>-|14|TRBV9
CASSGGRQGNTIYF
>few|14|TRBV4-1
CASSSPAVHYGYTF
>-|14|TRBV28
CAGSLGGEGEKLFF
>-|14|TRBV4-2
CASSAYRGGTEAFF
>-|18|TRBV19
CASSPRGMLTGTTDTQYF
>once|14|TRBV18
CASSTGTALYGYTF
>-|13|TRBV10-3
CAITVGPDYEQYF
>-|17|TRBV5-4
CASRPATAGAITDTQYF
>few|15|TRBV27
CASSFQGSMNTEAFF
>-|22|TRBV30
CAWSTGVSEGTWGLADYNEQFF
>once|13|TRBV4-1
CASSQDTEEGYTF
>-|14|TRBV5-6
CASSRGGLGDEQFF
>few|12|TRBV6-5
CASREQGTEAFF
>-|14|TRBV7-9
CASSLGGGACEQYF
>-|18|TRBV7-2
CASSLEFRPTQAKNIQYF
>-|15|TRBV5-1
CASSAASSPSYEQYF
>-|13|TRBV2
CASSVSGKDGYTF
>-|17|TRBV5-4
CASSLGTRRGMNTEAFF
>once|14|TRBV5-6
CASSLAQGYYEQYF
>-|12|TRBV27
CASSSSVETQYF
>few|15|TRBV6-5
CASSSYYGTDTEAFF
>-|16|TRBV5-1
CASSLRSGDYQETQYF
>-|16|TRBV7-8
CASSLAPYSGANVLTF
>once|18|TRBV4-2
CASSLYGGTGTSNQPQHF
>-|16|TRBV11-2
CASSPGVTPSGGEQYF
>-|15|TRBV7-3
CASSLISMDTGELFF